The text below deals with one TCR beta chain. This sample is drawn from a study of T cell responses to AZD1222 COVID-19 vaccine. Profiling relied on immunoSEQ multiplex PCR, and the TCRdb table lists in-frame clones only, not all of them. The sample records approximately 190,000 clones, about 92% being singletons. The germline V gene has CDR1 KGHSH and CDR2 LQKENI. The CDR3 extends over 16 amino acids. With 5 bases clipped from V and 4 bases from J, the junction kept 2 bases outside the gene matches. The chain carries TRBV18 and TRBJ2-1; 16 bases are a match to TRBD2. Sequenced material: peripheral blood, taken on day 0 of AZD1222 vaccination. The TCR sequence derives from an adult in good health. CDR3 amino acids: CASSSGLAGGYNEQFF. CDR3 nucleotides: TGTGCCAGCTCATCGGGACTAGCGGGGGGGTACAATGAGCAGTTCTTC.